A selection of T cell receptor beta chains follows, all from one sample in a study of beta chain features in type 1 diabetes. Data came from immunoSEQ multiplex PCR; TCRdb stores just in-frame clones and leaves some out. The sample lists about 150,000 clones, about 9.3% occurring once. Sequenced sample: central memory CD4+ T cells from blood. The source of these receptors is a man younger than 45 with type 1 diabetes. The CDR3 runs from the conserved cysteine through the conserved F or W. A D gene is named only where the DNA matches it firmly. Only some rows state a clone size, as once, few, many or a class for expanded clones.

d_gene	abundance	v_gene	j_gene	CDR3aa	CDR3nt
TRBD1	few	TRBV5-1	TRBJ1-2	CASSPGQGAYGYTF	TGCGCCAGCAGCCCGGGACAGGGCGCCTATGGCTACACCTTC
TRBD2	few	TRBV5-4	TRBJ2-1	CASSLGIAGGPGNEQFF	TGTGCCAGCAGCTTGGGCATCGCGGGAGGGCCGGGCAATGAGCAGTTCTTC
TRBD2	-	TRBV2	TRBJ2-5	CASRKGEGETQYF	TGTGCCAGCAGGAAAGGGGAGGGAGAGACCCAGTACTTC
TRBD1	few	TRBV2	TRBJ1-5	CASSAGGWQPQHF	TGTGCCAGCAGTGCAGGGGGCTGGCAGCCCCAGCATTTT
TRBD1	few	TRBV5-4	TRBJ1-2	CASSTGTGGGYGYTF	TGTGCCAGCAGCACGGGGACAGGGGGAGGGTATGGCTACACCTTC
-	-	TRBV6-6	TRBJ2-1	CASSLSNEQFF	TGTGCCAGCAGTCTAAGCAATGAGCAGTTCTTC
TRBD2	-	TRBV11-2	TRBJ2-1	CASSLLAALSYNEQFF	TGTGCCAGCAGCTTACTAGCGGCCCTCTCCTACAATGAGCAGTTCTTC
TRBD2	few	TRBV7-2	TRBJ2-6	CASSLGGFSGANVLTF	TGTGCCAGCAGCTTGGGAGGGTTCTCTGGGGCCAACGTCCTGACTTTC
TRBD1	-	TRBV6-5	TRBJ1-1	CASSYGTGATEAFF	TGTGCCAGCAGTTACGGGACAGGGGCCACTGAAGCTTTCTTT
TRBD2	-	TRBV28	TRBJ2-3	CASTRLAGTDTQYF	TGTGCCAGCACCCGACTAGCAGGCACAGATACGCAGTATTTT
TRBD1	few	TRBV6-5	TRBJ2-5	CASSRDRGSETQYF	TGTGCCAGCAGTCGGGACAGGGGGTCGGAGACCCAGTACTTC
-	few	TRBV18	TRBJ1-5	CASSPQGDSNQPQHF	TGTGCCAGCTCACCACAGGGGGACAGCAATCAGCCCCAGCATTTT
-	-	TRBV12-5	TRBJ2-1	CASGLAAVDEQFF	TGTGCTAGTGGTTTGGCCGCGGTCGATGAGCAGTTCTTC
-	many	TRBV18	TRBJ1-5	CASSPDSNQPQHF	TGTGCCAGCTCACCTGACTCTAATCAGCCCCAGCATTTT
-	few	TRBV4-3	TRBJ2-2	CASSRSRTNTGELFF	TGCGCCAGCAGCCGGAGCAGAACTAACACCGGGGAGCTGTTTTTT
-	few	TRBV19	TRBJ1-2	CASSGGGGYTF	TGTGCCAGTAGTGGGGGCGGTGGCTACACCTTC
TRBD2	-	TRBV6-1	TRBJ2-1	CASSGLAGGTSNNEQFF	TGTGCCAGCAGTGGACTAGCGGGAGGGACTTCCAACAATGAGCAGTTCTTC
TRBD2	many	TRBV7-3	TRBJ2-4	CASSKGTSGSPLYF	TGTGCCAGCAGCAAGGGGACTAGCGGGAGCCCTCTGTACTTC
-	few	TRBV28	TRBJ1-2	CASTLAGYYGYTF	TGTGCCAGCACCCTGGCAGGGTACTATGGCTACACCTTC
TRBD2	many	TRBV9	TRBJ2-3	CASSGGSWSTDTQYF	TGTGCCAGCAGCGGCGGGAGTTGGAGCACAGATACGCAGTATTTT
-	few	TRBV6-5	TRBJ2-7	CASMRSGSGHEQYF	TGTGCCAGCATGAGATCCGGGAGCGGCCACGAGCAGTACTTC
TRBD1	-	TRBV7-2	TRBJ1-1	CASSLLRGRNTEAFF	TGTGCCAGCAGCTTACTCAGGGGGCGGAACACTGAAGCTTTCTTT
-	-	TRBV7-2	TRBJ1-1	CASSLGVGRVDTEAFF	TGTGCCAGCAGCTTAGGAGTTGGCAGGGTGGACACTGAAGCTTTCTTT
TRBD2	-	TRBV4-2	TRBJ2-5	CASSRTAGGVIQETQYF	TGTGCCAGCAGCCGAACGGCGGGGGGGGTAATCCAAGAGACCCAGTACTTC
TRBD2	once	TRBV9	TRBJ2-7	CASAPGLAGDLQYF	TGTGCCAGCGCCCCGGGACTAGCGGGAGATTTGCAGTACTTC
TRBD1	few	TRBV4-2	TRBJ1-2	CASSQGGGGRNYGYTF	TGTGCCAGCAGCCAAGGAGGAGGGGGCAGGAACTATGGCTACACCTTC